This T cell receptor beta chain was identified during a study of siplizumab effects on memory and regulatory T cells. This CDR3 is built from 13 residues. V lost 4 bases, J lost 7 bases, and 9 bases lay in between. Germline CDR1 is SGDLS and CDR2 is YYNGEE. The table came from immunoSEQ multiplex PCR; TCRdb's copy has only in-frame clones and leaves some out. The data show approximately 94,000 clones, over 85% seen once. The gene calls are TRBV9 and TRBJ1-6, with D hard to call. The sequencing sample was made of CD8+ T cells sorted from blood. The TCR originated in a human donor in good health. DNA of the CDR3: TGTGCCAGCAGCCCGTCGGGGAATTCACCCCTCCACTTT. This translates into CASSPSGNSPLHF.